This T cell receptor (beta chain) emerged from a study of blood T cell repertoires in COVID-19. The CDR3 contains 16 residues. Germline CDR1 reads SEHNR; CDR2 reads FQNEAQ (reference sequence). With 1 base clipped from V and 7 bases from J, the junction kept 8 bases outside the gene matches. Authors' analysis steps: From reference gene primer amplification, estimates of nucleated cell counts were derived. The assay was immunoSEQ multiplex PCR, and TCRdb's table has in-frame clones only and misses some. D and trimming come from the DNA, and the V and J calls and clone size come from that table. The profile shows around 240,000 clones, 91% of them singletons. Participants were placed into cohorts based on the clinical history they reported.

This receptor was identified in a human donor in a cohort exposed to, infected with or recovered from COVID-19 (not recorded which). The donor label of this sample is uncertain. Input material: PBMCs or T cells enriched from blood (not recorded which). The chain combines TRBV7-9 with TRBJ1-5; 9 bases fit TRBD1. The CDR3 bases are TGTGCCAGCAGCTTAGATAGGACAGGGGTATTGCAGCCCCAGCATTTT. Protein product: CASSLDRTGVLQPQHF.